One sample yielded the 5 T cell receptor beta chains listed below, sequenced in a study of CD8 T cells in Susac syndrome. With random hexamers, reverse transcription was performed on about 0.5 to 1 ug of RNA. TCRdb reprocessed the immunoSEQ multiplex PCR reads via MiXCR and lists one record per CDR3 protein. The sample lists 200,000 or so distinct CDR3 sequences; roughly 96% were seen once. Sequenced material: CD4+ T cells from PBMCs. These receptors came from a human donor with multiple sclerosis.

The rearrangement links TRBV9 to TRBJ2-5, with D perhaps matching TRBD2 (6 bases). Germline CDR1 SGDLS, CDR2 YYNGEE. The CDR3 length is 13 residues. V shed 4 bases and J shed 2 bases, with 9 bases lying between them. The CDR3 bases are TGTGCCAGCAGCAGGACTAATCAAGAGACCCAGTACTTC. It yields the protein CASSRTNQETQYF. Drawing the rest from reference TRBV9 and TRBJ2-5, the complete variable domain is DSGVTQTPKHLITATGQRVTLRCSPRSGDLSVYWYQQSLDQGLQFLIQYYNGEERAKGNILERFSAQQFPDLHSELNLSSLELGDSALYFCASSRTNQETQYFGPGTRLLVL.

The J gene is TRBJ2-1, the V gene TRBV25-1; D is ambiguous. Trimming took 5 bases from V and 7 from J, leaving 15 bases between them. Per germline, CDR1 MGHDK and CDR2 SYGVNS. The CDR3 sequence is 14 residues long. The CDR3 bases are TGTGCCAGCAGTCGCTCGGCTAGTATAAATGAGCAGTTCTTC. Protein: CASSRSASINEQFF.

The J gene is TRBJ2-1, the V gene TRBV20-1; TRBD2 might be the D (6 bases). The V gene's germline CDR1 is DFQATT and CDR2 SNEGSKA (reference sequence). The V end was cut by 3 bases, the J end by 1 base, with 13 bases between. CDR3 length: 15 residues. For the CDR3, the DNA is TGCAGTGCTAGCGCACCGGGACTTTCCTACAATGAGCAGTTCTTC. This encodes CSASAPGLSYNEQFF.

The chain couples TRBV5-1 to TRBJ2-4; the D gene is possibly TRBD2 (6 bases). V dropped 4 bases and J dropped 6 bases, with 14 bases sitting between them. The CDR3 is 14 residues long. Looked up from germline, CDR1 is SGHRS and CDR2 is YFSETQ. The CDR3 nucleotides read TGCGCCAGCAGCGGGACTGACAGTGTAAACATTCAGTACTTC. This gives the protein CASSGTDSVNIQYF.

This chain uses TRBV30 with TRBJ1-5, with a tentative D call TRBD1 (5 bases). The CDR3 has 13 amino acids. Germline CDR1 is GTSNPN and CDR2 is SVGIG (reference sequence). V was cut by 6 bases and J by 0 bases, with 9 bases left in between. The CDR3, as DNA: TGTGCCTGCGGCGGGGGTAGCAATCAGCCCCAGCATTTT. It is translated as CACGGGSNQPQHF.